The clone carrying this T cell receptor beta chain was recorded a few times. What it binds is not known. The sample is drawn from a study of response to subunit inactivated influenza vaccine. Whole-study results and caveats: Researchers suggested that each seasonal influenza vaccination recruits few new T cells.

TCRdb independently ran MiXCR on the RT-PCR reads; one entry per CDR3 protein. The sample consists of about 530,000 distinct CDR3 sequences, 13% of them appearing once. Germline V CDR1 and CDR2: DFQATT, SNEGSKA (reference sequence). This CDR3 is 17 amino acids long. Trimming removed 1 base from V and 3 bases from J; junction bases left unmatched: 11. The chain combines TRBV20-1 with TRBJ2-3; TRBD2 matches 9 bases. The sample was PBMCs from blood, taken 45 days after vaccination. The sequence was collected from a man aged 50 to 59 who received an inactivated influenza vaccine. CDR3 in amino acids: CSARGVAGVFGTDTQYF. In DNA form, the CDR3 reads TGCAGTGCTAGAGGGGTAGCGGGAGTGTTCGGGACAGATACGCAGTATTTT.